There are a few counts of the clone carrying this TCR beta chain. The sample is drawn from a study of human T cells and chemical hapten exposure. The time point was: pre-sensitization, week 0. The treatment: therapeutic diphenylcyclopropenone sensitization with weekly scalp DPC. At patch-test visits, sampling came before the patch test. The authors extracted total RNA from unfractionated whole blood. MiXCR, applied by TCRdb to the RACE reads, yields one record per CDR3 protein. Of around 110,000 distinct CDR3 sequences detected, 9.5% to 15% appear once; the ten largest clones hold roughly 1.5%. The specimen was whole blood, collected in connection with sensitization to the hapten diphenylcyclopropenone (DPC). The TCR was taken from a woman aged 45-65 years with alopecia areata. Some clones in this sample may be carry-over from other donors' samples.

CDR3 region: CASSAWAGNTIYF. CDR3 nucleotides: TGTGCCAGCAGTGCGTGGGCTGGAAACACCATATATTTT. This chain joins TRBV12-3 or TRBV12-4 and TRBJ1-3; D gene uncertain. The CDR3 contains 13 residues. V was clipped by 5 bases and J by 2 bases, with 7 bases between them.